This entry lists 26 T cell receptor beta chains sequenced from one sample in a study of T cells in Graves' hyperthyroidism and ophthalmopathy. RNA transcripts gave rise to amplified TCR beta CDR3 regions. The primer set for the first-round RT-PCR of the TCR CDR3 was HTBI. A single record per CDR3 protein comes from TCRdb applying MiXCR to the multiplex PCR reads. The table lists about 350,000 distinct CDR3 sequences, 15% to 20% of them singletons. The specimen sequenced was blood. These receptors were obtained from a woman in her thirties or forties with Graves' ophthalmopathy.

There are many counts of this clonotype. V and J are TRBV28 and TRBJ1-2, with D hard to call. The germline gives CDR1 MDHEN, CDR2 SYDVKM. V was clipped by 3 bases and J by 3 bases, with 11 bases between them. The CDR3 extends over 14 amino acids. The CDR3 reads CASSFTGTYYGYTF. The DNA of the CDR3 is TGTGCCAGCAGTTTTACCGGCACGTACTATGGCTACACCTTC.

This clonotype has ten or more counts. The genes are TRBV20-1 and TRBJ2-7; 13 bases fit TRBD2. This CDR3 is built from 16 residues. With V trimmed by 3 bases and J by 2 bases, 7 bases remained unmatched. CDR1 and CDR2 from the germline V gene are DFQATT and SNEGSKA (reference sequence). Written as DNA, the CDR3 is TGCAGTGCTAGGGTGGGACTAGCGGGATTTACCTACGAGCAGTACTTC. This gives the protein CSARVGLAGFTYEQYF.

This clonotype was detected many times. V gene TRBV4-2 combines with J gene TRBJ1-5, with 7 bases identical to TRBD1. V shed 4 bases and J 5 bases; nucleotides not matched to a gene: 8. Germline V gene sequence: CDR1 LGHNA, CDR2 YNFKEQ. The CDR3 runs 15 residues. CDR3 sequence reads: CASSRSGTVDQPQHF. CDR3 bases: TGTGCCAGCAGCCGAAGCGGGACAGTGGATCAGCCCCAGCATTTT.

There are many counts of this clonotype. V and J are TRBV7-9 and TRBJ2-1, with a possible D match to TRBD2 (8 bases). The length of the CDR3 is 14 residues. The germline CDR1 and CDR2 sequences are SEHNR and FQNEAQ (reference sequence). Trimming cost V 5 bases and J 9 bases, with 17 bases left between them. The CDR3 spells CASSHPGGGVEQFF. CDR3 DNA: TGTGCCAGCAGCCATCCGGGAGGGGGCGTTGAGCAGTTCTTC.

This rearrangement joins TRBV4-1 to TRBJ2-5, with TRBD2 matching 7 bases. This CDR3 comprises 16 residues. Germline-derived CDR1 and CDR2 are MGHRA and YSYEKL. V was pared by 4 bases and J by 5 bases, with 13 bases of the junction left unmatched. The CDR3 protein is CASSREGGPLGETQYF. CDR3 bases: TGCGCCAGCAGCCGAGAGGGAGGGCCCCTGGGGGAGACCCAGTACTTC.

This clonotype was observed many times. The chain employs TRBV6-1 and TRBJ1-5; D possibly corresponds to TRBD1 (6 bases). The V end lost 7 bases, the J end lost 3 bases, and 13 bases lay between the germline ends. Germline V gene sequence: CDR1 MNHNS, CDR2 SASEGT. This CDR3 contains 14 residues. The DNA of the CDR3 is TGTGCCAGCACACAACAGGGCATCAATCAGCCCCAGCATTTT. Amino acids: CASTQQGINQPQHF.

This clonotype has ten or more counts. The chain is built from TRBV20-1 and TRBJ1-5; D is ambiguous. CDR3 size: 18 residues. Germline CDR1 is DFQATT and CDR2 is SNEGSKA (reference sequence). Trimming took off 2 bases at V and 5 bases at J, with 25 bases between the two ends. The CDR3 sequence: CSARTRVSAAGIHQPQHF. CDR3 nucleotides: TGCAGTGCTAGAACCCGCGTTTCGGCCGCGGGGATCCATCAGCCCCAGCATTTT.

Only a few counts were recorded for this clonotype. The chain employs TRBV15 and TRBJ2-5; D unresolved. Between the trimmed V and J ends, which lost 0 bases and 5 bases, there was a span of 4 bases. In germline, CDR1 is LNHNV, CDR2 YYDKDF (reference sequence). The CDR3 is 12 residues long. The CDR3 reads CATSRDGETQYF. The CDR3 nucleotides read TGTGCCACCAGCAGAGATGGTGAGACCCAGTACTTC.

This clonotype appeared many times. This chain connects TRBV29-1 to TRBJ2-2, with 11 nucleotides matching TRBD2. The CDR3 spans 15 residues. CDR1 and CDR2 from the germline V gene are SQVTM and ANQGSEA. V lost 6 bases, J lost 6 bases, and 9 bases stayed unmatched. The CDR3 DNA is TGCAGCGTGGTAACTAGCGGGAGAAGGGCCGGGGAGCTGTTTTTT. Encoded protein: CSVVTSGRRAGELFF.

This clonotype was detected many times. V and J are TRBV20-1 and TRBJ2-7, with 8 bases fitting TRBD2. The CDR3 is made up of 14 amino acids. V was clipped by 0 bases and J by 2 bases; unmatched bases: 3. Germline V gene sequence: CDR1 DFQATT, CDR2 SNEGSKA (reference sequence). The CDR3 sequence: CSARDSAGAYEQYF. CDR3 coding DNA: TGCAGTGCTAGAGATTCAGCGGGGGCCTACGAGCAGTACTTC.

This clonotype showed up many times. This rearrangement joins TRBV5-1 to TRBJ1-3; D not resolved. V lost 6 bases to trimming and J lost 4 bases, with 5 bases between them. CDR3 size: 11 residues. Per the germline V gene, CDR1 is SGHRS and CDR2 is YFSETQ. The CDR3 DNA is TGCGCCAGCACCTCCGGAAACACCATATATTTT. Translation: CASTSGNTIYF.

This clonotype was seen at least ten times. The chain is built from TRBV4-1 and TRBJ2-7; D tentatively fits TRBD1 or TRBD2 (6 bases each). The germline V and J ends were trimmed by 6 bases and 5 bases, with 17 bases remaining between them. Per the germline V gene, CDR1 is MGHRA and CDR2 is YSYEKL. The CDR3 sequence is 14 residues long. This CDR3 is CASSPGGHRDEQYF. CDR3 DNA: TGCGCCAGCAGTCCCGGGGGCCATAGAGACGAGCAGTACTTC.

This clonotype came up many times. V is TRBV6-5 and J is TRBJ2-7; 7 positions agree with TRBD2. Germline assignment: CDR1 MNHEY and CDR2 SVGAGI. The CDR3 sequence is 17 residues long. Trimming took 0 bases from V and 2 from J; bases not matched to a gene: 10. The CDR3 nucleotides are TGTGCCAGCAGTTACTCGAGAGCCAGGCGGGGGACCTACGAGCAGTACTTC. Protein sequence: CASSYSRARRGTYEQYF.

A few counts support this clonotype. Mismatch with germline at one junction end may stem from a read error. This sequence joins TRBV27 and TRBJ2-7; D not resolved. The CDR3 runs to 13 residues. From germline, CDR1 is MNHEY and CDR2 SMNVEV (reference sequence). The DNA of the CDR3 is TGTGCCAGCCGGGTCACTGAACCCTACGAGCAGTCCTTC. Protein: CASRVTEPYEQSF.

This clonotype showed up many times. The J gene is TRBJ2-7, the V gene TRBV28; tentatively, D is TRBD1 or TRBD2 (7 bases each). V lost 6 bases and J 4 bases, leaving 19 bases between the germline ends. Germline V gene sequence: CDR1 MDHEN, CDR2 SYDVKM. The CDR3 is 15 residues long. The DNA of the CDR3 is TGTGCCAGCAGGCGGGCGATGCAGGGGGGGTACGAGCAGTACTTC. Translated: CASRRAMQGGYEQYF.

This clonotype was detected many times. Here the CDR3 reads CASSLSNNQPQHF. As DNA, the CDR3 is TGTGCCAGCAGTTTATCGAACAATCAGCCCCAGCATTTT. The chain links TRBV27 to TRBJ1-5; D remains unclear. The CDR3 is made up of 13 amino acids. V dropped 0 bases and J dropped 3 bases, with 3 bases sitting between them. In germline, CDR1 is MNHEY, CDR2 SMNVEV (reference sequence).

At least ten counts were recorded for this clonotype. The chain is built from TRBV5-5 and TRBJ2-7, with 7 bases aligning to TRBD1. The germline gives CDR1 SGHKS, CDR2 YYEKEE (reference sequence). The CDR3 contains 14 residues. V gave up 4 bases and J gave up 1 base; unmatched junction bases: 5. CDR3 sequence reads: CASSKLGQSYEQYF. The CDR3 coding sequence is TGTGCCAGCAGCAAACTGGGACAGTCCTACGAGCAGTACTTC.

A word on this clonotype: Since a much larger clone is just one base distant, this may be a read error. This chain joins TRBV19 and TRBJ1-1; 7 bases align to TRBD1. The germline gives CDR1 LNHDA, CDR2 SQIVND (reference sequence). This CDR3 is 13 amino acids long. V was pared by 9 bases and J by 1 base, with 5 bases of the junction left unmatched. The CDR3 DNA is TGTGCCAGCAAGACAGGGAGGAACACTGAAGCTTTCTTT. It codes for CASKTGRNTEAFF. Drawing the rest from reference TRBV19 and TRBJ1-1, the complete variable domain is DGGITQSPKYLFRKEGQNVTLSCEQNLNHDAMYWYRQDPGQGLRLIYYSQIVNDFQKGDIAEGYSVSREKKESFPLTVTSAQKNPTAFYLCASKTGRNTEAFFGQGTRLTVV.

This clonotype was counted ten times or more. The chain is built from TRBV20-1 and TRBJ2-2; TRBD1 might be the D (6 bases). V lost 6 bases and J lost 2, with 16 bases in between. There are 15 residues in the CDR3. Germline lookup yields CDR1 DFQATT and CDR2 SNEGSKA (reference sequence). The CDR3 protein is CSAPGQTINTGELFF. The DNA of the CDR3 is TGCAGTGCCCCGGGACAAACGATAAACACCGGGGAGCTGTTTTTT.

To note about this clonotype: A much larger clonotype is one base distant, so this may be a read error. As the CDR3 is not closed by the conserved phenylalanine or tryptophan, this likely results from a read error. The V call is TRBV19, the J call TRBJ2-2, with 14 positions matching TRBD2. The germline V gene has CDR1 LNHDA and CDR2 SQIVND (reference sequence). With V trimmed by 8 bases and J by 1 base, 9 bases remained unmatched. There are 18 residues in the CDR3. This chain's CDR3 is CASSKTSGRAVNTGELFL. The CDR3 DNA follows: TGTGCCAGTTCCAAGACTAGCGGGAGGGCCGTGAACACCGGGGAGCTGTTTCTT.

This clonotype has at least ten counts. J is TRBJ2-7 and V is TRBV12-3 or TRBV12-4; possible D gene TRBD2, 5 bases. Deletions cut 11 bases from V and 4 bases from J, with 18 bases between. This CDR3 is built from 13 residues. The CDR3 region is CASTRTGLYEQYF. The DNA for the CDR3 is TGTGCCTCGACCCGGACTGGGCTTTACGAGCAGTACTTC.

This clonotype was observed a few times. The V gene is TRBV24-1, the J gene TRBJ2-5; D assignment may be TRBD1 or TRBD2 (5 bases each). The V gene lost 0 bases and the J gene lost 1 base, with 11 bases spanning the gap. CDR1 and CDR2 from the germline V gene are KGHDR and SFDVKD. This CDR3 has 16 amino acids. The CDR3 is CATSDLPGRSQETQYF. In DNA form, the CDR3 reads TGTGCCACCAGTGATTTGCCGGGACGAAGCCAAGAGACCCAGTACTTC.

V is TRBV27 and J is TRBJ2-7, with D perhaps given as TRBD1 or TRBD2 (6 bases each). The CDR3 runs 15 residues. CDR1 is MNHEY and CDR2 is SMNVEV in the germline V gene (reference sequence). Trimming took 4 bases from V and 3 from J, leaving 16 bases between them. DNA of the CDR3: TGTGCCAGCAGTTACTCGGGGGCAGGATACTACGAGCAGTACTTC. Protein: CASSYSGAGYYEQYF.

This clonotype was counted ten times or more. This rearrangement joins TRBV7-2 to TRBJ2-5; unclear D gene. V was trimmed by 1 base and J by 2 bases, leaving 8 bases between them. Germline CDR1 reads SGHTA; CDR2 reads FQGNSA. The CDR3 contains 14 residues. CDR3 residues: CASSLGTFQETQYF. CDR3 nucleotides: TGTGCCAGCAGCTTAGGGACGTTTCAAGAGACCCAGTACTTC.

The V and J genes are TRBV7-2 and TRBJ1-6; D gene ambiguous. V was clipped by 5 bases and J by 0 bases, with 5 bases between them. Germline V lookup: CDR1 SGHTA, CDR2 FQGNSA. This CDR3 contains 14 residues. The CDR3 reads CASSLSSYNSPLHF. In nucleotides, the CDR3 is TGTGCCAGCAGCCTTAGCTCCTATAATTCACCCCTCCACTTT.

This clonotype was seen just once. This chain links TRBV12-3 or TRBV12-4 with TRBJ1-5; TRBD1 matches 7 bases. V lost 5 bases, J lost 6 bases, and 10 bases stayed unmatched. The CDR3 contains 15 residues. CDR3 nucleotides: TGTGCCAGCAGTGGCGCCGGCAGGGGGGTTCAGCCCCAGCATTTT. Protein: CASSGAGRGVQPQHF.